This T cell receptor beta chain was observed in a study of shared clonotypes between healthy human individuals. Only a few counts were recorded for this clone. As yet, its antigen is unknown. CDR1 is SGHTA and CDR2 is FQGTGA in the germline V gene. The CDR3 consists of 14 residues. V was pared by 5 bases and J by 7 bases, with 6 bases of the junction left unmatched. Donors had no recently reported acute infections or vaccinations and were HIV-negative. Each sample came from a Caucasian adult donor living in Nashville, Tennessee. In the study's own analysis: Filtering differed since immunoSEQ provided only junctions, with no quality scores. Assay: immunoSEQ multiplex PCR; the TCRdb copy retains only in-frame clones and omits some. That table gives V, J and clone size, and the DNA gave D and trimming. The table includes over a million clones, 70% to 80% detected once. General observations from the study: A handful of donors had 5% to 6.5% of their naive CD4 clonotypes in common.

This sequence was found in a man aged 18 to 35 in good health. Some clones in this sample may be carry-over from other donors' samples. This chain connects TRBV7-3 to TRBJ2-2; 8 bases are a match to TRBD2. The sequenced sample consisted of memory CD4+ T cells from PBMCs. Subset of the sample: CD45RA-negative fraction. DNA of the CDR3: TGTGCCAGCAGCCCCTCGCGGGAGGACGGGGAGCTGTTTTTT. It encodes CASSPSREDGELFF.